This is a list of T cell receptor beta chains from one sample in a study of CD8 T cells in Susac syndrome. TCRdb ran MiXCR on the immunoSEQ multiplex PCR reads and lists one entry per CDR3 protein. This sample has 150,000 to 200,000 distinct CDR3 sequences, with 93% found just once. The sample taken for sequencing was CD4+ T cells from PBMCs. These receptor sequences come from a human donor in good health. The CDR3 runs from the conserved cysteine through the conserved F or W. D genes are given only for firm matches. Clone size is not always given. Where it is, it says once, few, many or a class for expanded clones.

v_gene	j_gene	abundance	d_gene	CDR3aa	CDR3nt
TRBV12-3/TRBV12-4	TRBJ2-1	NA	NA	CASSLIRGAEVF	TGTGCCAGCAGTTTAATCAGGGGGGCTGAGGTCTTC
TRBV12-3/TRBV12-4	TRBJ2-7	once	NA	CASSLYQRSEQYF	TGTGCCAGCAGTTTATATCAGAGGTCGGAGCAGTACTTC
TRBV7-2	TRBJ1-6	once	NA	CASTLDLSPLHF	TGTGCCAGCACCTTAGACCTTTCACCCCTCCACTTT
TRBV12-3/TRBV12-4	TRBJ1-5	NA	NA	CASSATVSNQPQHF	TGTGCCAGCAGTGCAACGGTTAGCAATCAGCCCCAGCATTTT
TRBV18	TRBJ2-3	NA	NA	CASSPRYSDTQYF	TGTGCCAGCTCACCTCGCTACTCAGATACGCAGTATTTT
TRBV15	TRBJ1-6	NA	TRBD1	CATSRDQGQGNSPLHF	TGTGCCACCAGCAGAGATCAAGGACAGGGGAATTCACCCCTCCACTTT
TRBV20-1	TRBJ2-3	NA	NA	CSARDSSGTDTQYF	TGCAGTGCTAGAGATTCTTCGGGCACAGATACGCAGTATTTT
TRBV5-1	TRBJ2-7	NA	TRBD1	CASSLKGDRAYEQYF	TGCGCCAGCAGCTTGAAGGGGGACAGAGCCTACGAGCAGTACTTC
TRBV19	TRBJ2-7	NA	NA	CASSSLQGADYEQYF	TGTGCCAGTAGCTCGCTCCAGGGCGCCGATTACGAGCAGTACTTC
TRBV2	TRBJ1-5	once	NA	CASSESASGENQPQHF	TGTGCCAGCAGTGAAAGTGCCAGCGGAGAGAATCAGCCCCAGCATTTT